A selection of T cell receptor beta chains follows, all from one sample in a study of T-cell memory formation after mild COVID-19. TCRdb itself ran the 5' RACE reads through MiXCR, one entry per CDR3 protein. This table has roughly 130,000 distinct CDR3 sequences, about a sixth appearing once. Source material: PBMCs or a T cell subset sorted from them (not recorded which). The receptors originated from a young man who had mild COVID-19 (a few samples of this study predate the infection). Cell type and time point are not known. Both conserved end residues are part of each CDR3.

TRBJ2-7	TRBV20-1	12	CSGTGSSYEQYF
TRBJ1-1	TRBV5-1	13	CASSSPADTEAFF
TRBJ1-1	TRBV6-5	14	CASSYLQGGTEAFF
TRBJ2-2	TRBV9	16	CASSVRGQSNTGELFF
TRBJ1-4	TRBV15	14	CATSRAVGDEKLFF
TRBJ1-2	TRBV3-1	17	CASSQGGFGSANYGYTF
TRBJ2-5	TRBV5-1	13	CASSSTGEETQYF
TRBJ2-1	TRBV12-3/TRBV12-4	13	CASSLTSGGKQFF
TRBJ2-6	TRBV4-1	17	CASSRAGVITGANVLTF
TRBJ1-1	TRBV4-2	15	CASSARQGRNTEAFF
TRBJ2-5	TRBV7-2	13	CASSHPLPLTQYF
TRBJ2-5	TRBV2	13	CASARGGFETQYF
TRBJ2-3	TRBV18	14	CASSPREGTDTQYF
TRBJ2-3	TRBV5-1	16	CASSLAMAGGTDTQYF
TRBJ1-4	TRBV5-1	14	CASSLGRGNEKLFF
TRBJ2-1	TRBV11-2	16	CASSLVRTVTYNEQFF
TRBJ2-1	TRBV5-6	14	CASSLGPLDNEQFF
TRBJ2-2	TRBV7-9	15	CASSRHGFDSGELFF
TRBJ2-3	TRBV4-3	18	CASSQDSSWLAGSDTQYF
TRBJ2-7	TRBV19	12	CATRGGGYEQYF
TRBJ2-3	TRBV2	12	CASNLARDTQYF
TRBJ2-4	TRBV5-1	15	CASSPTTASKNIQYF
TRBJ1-6	TRBV3-1	14	CASSQVGWNSPLHF
TRBJ2-5	TRBV7-2	13	CASSVTMAETQYF
TRBJ2-5	TRBV20-1	14	CSARRPGLQETQYF
TRBJ2-3	TRBV5-1	15	CASRGDFSSTDTQYF
TRBJ2-2	TRBV11-2	15	CASTGLRGRGGELFF
TRBJ1-1	TRBV28	14	CASLTGALDTEAFF
TRBJ2-2	TRBV6-1	15	CASSTQRANTGELFF
TRBJ1-5	TRBV29-1	13	CSVAGQENQPQHF
TRBJ2-3	TRBV20-1	15	CSAPTTSGSTDTQYF
TRBJ2-1	TRBV12-3/TRBV12-4	14	CASSSSGGANEQFF
TRBJ2-2	TRBV5-1	15	CASRTGTTVAGELFF
TRBJ1-2	TRBV5-1	15	CASSLEEGLYYGYTF
TRBJ2-2	TRBV5-1	14	CASSFQGLTGELFF
TRBJ2-3	TRBV29-1	15	CSGRGGQGAVDTQYF
TRBJ2-7	TRBV6-5	14	CASSYLRQGREQYF
TRBJ1-2	TRBV5-1	13	CASRGSQTDGYTF
TRBJ1-2	TRBV2	12	CASREQGSGYTF
TRBJ1-2	TRBV4-2	15	CASSQGRGLNYGYTF
TRBJ2-5	TRBV5-1	12	CASSLGLEDQYF
TRBJ2-1	TRBV5-4	17	CASSYGLAGPSYNEQFF
TRBJ2-2	TRBV24-1	13	CATERQDTGELFF
TRBJ2-3	TRBV6-5	13	CASTTSGADTQYF
TRBJ1-2	TRBV4-3	14	CASSHRTGGDGYTF
TRBJ1-2	TRBV6-6	14	CASSSPGRYYGYTF
TRBJ1-1	TRBV28	14	CASIGAGKNTEAFF
TRBJ2-7	TRBV5-1	14	CASSSQGAVYEQYF
TRBJ1-4	TRBV18	13	CASSPTTNEKLFF
TRBJ2-2	TRBV5-4	15	CASSQAEQNTGELFF
TRBJ2-1	TRBV19	15	CASSWVGRGHNEQFF
TRBJ2-5	TRBV3-1	14	CASSQLAAQETQYF
TRBJ2-5	TRBV18	15	CASSLNREGRETQYF
TRBJ2-7	TRBV6-2/TRBV6-3	15	CASRRHDKTSYEQYF